The rows below give T cell receptor beta chains drawn from one sample of a study of blood T cell repertoires in COVID-19. The assay was immunoSEQ multiplex PCR, and TCRdb's table has in-frame clones only and misses some. The table has some 150,000 clones, about four fifths seen once; the top ten hold about 1.6%. What was sequenced was peripheral blood. The receptors were sampled from a human donor in a cohort sampled during active COVID-19. The CDR3 runs from the conserved cysteine through the conserved F or W.

V gene	J gene	CDR3 length	CDR3 protein
TRBV5-1	TRBJ2-2	15	CASKAGGTDTGELFF
TRBV4-2	TRBJ1-4	13	CASSQDGGEKLFF
TRBV2	TRBJ1-2	15	CASRYPGQGLYGYTF
TRBV7-2	TRBJ1-5	14	CASSLAGNNQPQHF
TRBV5-1	TRBJ2-7	13	CASRERASYEQYF
TRBV7-2	TRBJ2-3	14	CASSLVVNTDTQYF
TRBV15	TRBJ2-1	15	CATSRVASGYNEQFF
TRBV5-4	TRBJ1-2	15	CASSLRMGQGYGYTF
TRBV5-4	TRBJ2-3	14	CASSARGTGDTQYF
TRBV27	TRBJ2-3	17	CASSLPRDRWSTDTQYF
TRBV15	TRBJ1-4	15	CATSRGRTTNEKLFF
TRBV28	TRBJ2-2	13	CASSPFVTGELFF
TRBV6-5	TRBJ2-7	15	CASRGSSGSRYEQYF
TRBV11-1	TRBJ2-7	15	CASSPSGLAGSEQYF
TRBV11-1	TRBJ2-5	14	CASSLGGTRETQYF
TRBV5-1	TRBJ2-7	14	CASSVQGRSYEQYF
TRBV6-5	TRBJ2-1	13	CASRGGSYNEQFF
TRBV6-5	TRBJ2-7	13	CAYRASGGHEQYF
TRBV11-2	TRBJ2-3	14	CASSLVTGRTTQYF
TRBV6-5	TRBJ1-1	16	CASSLTGGGRNTEAFF
TRBV18	TRBJ1-1	16	CASSRPRGQDQSEAFF
TRBV18	TRBJ2-7	14	CASSGGLADYEQYF
TRBV28	TRBJ2-3	15	CASFTSELSTDTQYF
TRBV18	TRBJ2-1	16	CASSPPEARTYNEQFF
TRBV7-3	TRBJ1-4	15	CASSLAGQGGEKLFF
TRBV7-7	TRBJ2-5	14	CASSQSGIQETQYF
TRBV9	TRBJ2-3	16	CASSVGTGWGTDTQYF
TRBV6-1	TRBJ2-2	17	CASSEYRGGATTGELFF
TRBV6-5	TRBJ1-5	16	CASSYSYGASNQPQHF
TRBV2	TRBJ2-7	14	CASSPGTRAYEQYF
TRBV27	TRBJ2-7	17	CASGSSLPGQENYEQYF
TRBV20-1	TRBJ2-5	13	CSASSGGRETQYF
TRBV18	TRBJ1-1	14	CASSPVGQGTEAFF
TRBV28	TRBJ2-7	15	CASSPLTSVSYEQYF